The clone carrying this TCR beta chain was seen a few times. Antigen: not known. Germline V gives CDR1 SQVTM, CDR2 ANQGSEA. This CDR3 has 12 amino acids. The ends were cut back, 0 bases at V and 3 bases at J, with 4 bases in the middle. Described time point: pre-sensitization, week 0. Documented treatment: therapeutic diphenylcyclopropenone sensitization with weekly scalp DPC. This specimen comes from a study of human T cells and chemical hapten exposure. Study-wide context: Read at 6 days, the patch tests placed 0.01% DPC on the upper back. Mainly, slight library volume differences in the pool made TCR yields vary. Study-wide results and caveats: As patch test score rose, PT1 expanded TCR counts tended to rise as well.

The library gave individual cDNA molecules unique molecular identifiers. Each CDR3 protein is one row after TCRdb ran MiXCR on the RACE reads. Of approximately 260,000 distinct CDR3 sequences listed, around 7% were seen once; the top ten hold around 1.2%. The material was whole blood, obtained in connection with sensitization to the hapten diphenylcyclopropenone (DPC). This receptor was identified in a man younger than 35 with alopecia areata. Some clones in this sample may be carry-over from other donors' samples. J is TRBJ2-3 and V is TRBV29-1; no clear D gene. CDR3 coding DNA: TGCAGCGTTGAAGATTGGACAGATACGCAGTATTTT. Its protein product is CSVEDWTDTQYF.